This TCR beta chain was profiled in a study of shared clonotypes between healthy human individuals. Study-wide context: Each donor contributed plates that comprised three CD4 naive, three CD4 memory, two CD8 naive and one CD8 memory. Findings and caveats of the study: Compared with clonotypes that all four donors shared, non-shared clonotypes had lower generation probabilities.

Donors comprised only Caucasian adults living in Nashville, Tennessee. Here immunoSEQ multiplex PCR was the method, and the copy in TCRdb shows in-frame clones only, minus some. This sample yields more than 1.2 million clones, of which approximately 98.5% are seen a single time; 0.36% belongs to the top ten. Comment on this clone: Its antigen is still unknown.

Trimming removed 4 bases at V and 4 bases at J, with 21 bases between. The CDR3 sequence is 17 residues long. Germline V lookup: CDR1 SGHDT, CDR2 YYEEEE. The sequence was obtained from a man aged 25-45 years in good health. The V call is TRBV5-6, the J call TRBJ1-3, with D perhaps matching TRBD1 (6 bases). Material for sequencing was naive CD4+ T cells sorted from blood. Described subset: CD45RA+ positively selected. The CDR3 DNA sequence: TGTGCCAGCAGCCCCACCACCGTGGGGGGCCGGGGAAACACCATATATTTT. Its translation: CASSPTTVGGRGNTIYF.